This TCR beta chain was identified in a study of blood T cell repertoires in COVID-19. Whole-study context: The study drew acute and convalescent COVID-19 samples from the United States, Italy and Spain. PBMCs, B-cell-depleted T cells, or T cells were the source of the cDNA or gDNA that made up the material.

Original processing methods: Estimates of nucleated cell counts were drawn from the amplification of reference gene primers. The data were produced by immunoSEQ multiplex PCR, yet TCRdb's version contains in-frame clones alone and is incomplete. Clone size and V and J calls were adopted from that table, with D and trimming inferred from the DNA. The table shows around 150,000 clones, with about 91% occurring only once. Germline CDR1 and CDR2: MDHEN and SYDVKM. The CDR3 extends over 17 amino acids. Trimming removed 5 bases from V and 2 bases from J, with 19 bases in between. Sequencing was carried out using peripheral blood. This TCR came from a woman aged 60-75 years who had recovered from COVID-19. V is TRBV28 and J is TRBJ1-3; weak D call: TRBD1 (6 bases). The CDR3 DNA is TGTGCCAGCAGTCTTCCCATCGGGGGGGGCCCTGGAAACACCATATATTTT. It translates to CASSLPIGGGPGNTIYF. The full variable domain, its missing parts supplied by reference TRBV28 and TRBJ1-3, is DVKVTQSSRYLVKRTGEKVFLECVQDMDHENMFWYRQDPGLGLRLIYFSYDVKMKEKGDIPEGYSVSREKKERFSLILESASTNQTSMYLCASSLPIGGGPGNTIYFGEGSWLTVV.